These 28 T cell receptor beta chains were sequenced from one sample in a study of cytomegalovirus exposure and HLA in healthy donors. It was with 60 Vbeta and 13 Jbeta primers that the PCR ran. Clones were sequenced by immunoSEQ multiplex PCR, and TCRdb holds only the in-frame ones, with some missing. The table lists approximately 70,000 clones, with about 4% in the top ten. Input material: PBMCs. The origin of the receptors is a female donor in good health and CMV-seropositive.

This clone is deemed medium-sized (0.01 to 0.1%) by its frequency. The chain recombines TRBV7-9 with TRBJ2-5; 10 bases agree with TRBD2. The length of the CDR3 is 13 residues. Germline-derived CDR1 and CDR2 are SEHNR and FQNEAQ (reference sequence). The junction had 1 base not matched to a gene; V was cut back by 6 bases and J by 3 bases. This CDR3 is CASRLAGKETQYF. In nucleotides, the CDR3 is TGTGCCAGCAGACTAGCGGGGAAAGAGACCCAGTACTTC. The full variable domain, in which reference TRBV7-9 and TRBJ2-5 provide the parts outside the CDR3, is DTGVSQNPRHKITKRGQNVTFRCDPISEHNRLYWYRQTLGQGPEFLTYFQNEAQLEKSRLLSDRFSAERPKGSFSTLEIQRTEQGDSAMYLCASRLAGKETQYFGPGTRLLVL.

The rearrangement links TRBV5-1 to TRBJ2-5; 8 nucleotides align to TRBD1. CDR3 length: 16 amino acids. V was pared by 0 bases and J by 3 bases, with 7 bases of the junction left unmatched. In germline, CDR1 is SGHRS, CDR2 YFSETQ. The CDR3 DNA is TGCGCCAGCAGCTTGGGGCAGGGGGCAGGAGAAGAGACCCAGTACTTC. Amino acid sequence: CASSLGQGAGEETQYF.

The chain joins TRBV5-4 to TRBJ2-1, with D possibly matching TRBD2 (5 bases). The CDR3 extends over 14 amino acids. Trimming removed 2 bases from V and 7 bases from J, with 13 bases in between. Germline V gene lookup returns CDR1 SGHNT and CDR2 YYREEE (reference sequence). CDR3 coding DNA: TGTGCCAGCAGCTTTGTGGGAGCCAGGAATGAGCAGTTCTTC. It codes for CASSFVGARNEQFF.

J is TRBJ2-2 and V is TRBV6-4, with D uncertain. The CDR3 runs to 14 residues. Germline values: CDR1 MRHNA, CDR2 SNTAGT. Trimming took 3 bases from V and 4 from J, leaving 9 bases between them. The CDR3: CASSEVRFTGELFF. The CDR3 nucleotides read TGTGCCAGCAGTGAAGTACGGTTCACCGGGGAGCTGTTTTTT.

The CDR3: CASRQGNTGELFF. CDR3 bases: TGTGCCAGCAGGCAGGGGAACACCGGGGAGCTGTTTTTT. This chain joins TRBV5-6 and TRBJ2-2, with a weak D call TRBD1 (5 bases). The V end lost 5 bases, the J end lost 1 base, and 6 bases lay between the germline ends. The V gene's germline CDR1 is SGHDT and CDR2 YYEEEE. This CDR3 contains 13 residues.

The rearrangement uses TRBV13 and TRBJ2-2; 7 bases fit TRBD1. CDR3 size: 18 residues. From germline, CDR1 is PRHDT and CDR2 FYEKMQ (reference sequence). The trim removed 4 bases at V and 4 bases at J, leaving 15 bases unmatched. CDR3 sequence: CASSWSWTGEAGTGELFF. CDR3 DNA: TGTGCCAGCAGCTGGAGCTGGACAGGTGAGGCCGGCACCGGGGAGCTGTTTTTT. The full variable domain, completed using reference TRBV13 and TRBJ2-2, is AAGVIQSPRHLIKEKRETATLKCYPIPRHDTVYWYQQGPGQDPQFLISFYEKMQSDKGSIPDRFSAQQFSDYHSELNMSSLELGDSALYFCASSWSWTGEAGTGELFFGEGSRLTVL.

The V call is TRBV18, the J call TRBJ2-7; TRBD1 matches 11 bases. The trim removed 0 bases at V and 4 bases at J, leaving 2 bases unmatched. Per germline, CDR1 KGHSH and CDR2 LQKENI. The CDR3 spans 15 residues. The CDR3 coding sequence is TGTGCCAGCTCACCACCGGGACAGGGGGTTTACGAGCAGTACTTC. Amino acids: CASSPPGQGVYEQYF.

This chain links TRBV18 with TRBJ1-5; D remains ambiguous. V lost 6 bases, J lost 4 bases, and 13 bases lay in between. Germline V lookup: CDR1 KGHSH, CDR2 LQKENI. This CDR3 contains 14 residues. The CDR3 sequence: CASSLDTLNQPQHF. DNA for the CDR3: TGTGCCAGCTCCCTCGACACCCTGAATCAGCCCCAGCATTTT.

This chain connects TRBV27 to TRBJ2-1, with a weak D call TRBD2 (6 bases). This CDR3 is 14 amino acids long. CDR1 is MNHEY, CDR2 SMNVEV, per germline (reference sequence). Trimming removed 6 bases from V and 9 bases from J, with 18 bases in between. CDR3 residues: CASRAGIRGSEQFF. CDR3 coding DNA: TGTGCCAGCAGGGCGGGAATAAGAGGGAGTGAGCAGTTCTTC.

The V call is TRBV5-8, the J call TRBJ1-4, with a tentative D call TRBD1 (6 bases). Germline values: CDR1 SGHTS, CDR2 YDEGEE. The CDR3 loop spans 14 amino acids. The germline V and J ends were trimmed by 1 base and 7 bases, with 11 bases remaining between them. The CDR3 nucleotides are TGTGCCAGCAGCTTGAACAGGGAGGGTGAAAAACTGTTTTTT. The encoded protein is CASSLNREGEKLFF. Looking up the rest from reference TRBV5-8 and TRBJ1-4 gives the full variable domain: EAGVTQSPTHLIKTRGQQATLRCSPISGHTSVYWYQQALGLGLQFLLWYDEGEERNRGNFPPRFSGRQFPNYSSELNVNALELEDSALYLCASSLNREGEKLFFGSGTQLSVL.

The chain recombines TRBV5-1 with TRBJ2-1; D is unresolved. Germline CDR1 is SGHRS and CDR2 is YFSETQ. The CDR3 has 15 residues. Trimming shortened V by 4 bases and J by 10 bases, and 21 bases separated the two germline ends. DNA for the CDR3: TGCGCCAGCAGCGACCCAGGCTTTGGTGGCTCCGAGCAGTTCTTC. The encoded protein is CASSDPGFGGSEQFF.

This chain joins TRBV18 and TRBJ2-1; 12 bases map to TRBD1. The CDR3 totals 16 residues. The junction had 3 bases not matched to a gene; V was cut back by 2 bases and J by 4 bases. The germline CDR1 and CDR2 sequences are KGHSH and LQKENI. CDR3 residues: CASSPVGQGAYNEQFF. In DNA, the CDR3 is TGTGCCAGCTCACCAGTGGGACAGGGGGCTTACAATGAGCAGTTCTTC.

The chain links TRBV6-5 to TRBJ2-1; D perhaps matches TRBD2 (6 bases). Germline-derived CDR1 and CDR2 are MNHEY and SVGAGI. The CDR3 covers 15 residues. Trimming left V 0 bases short and J 6 bases short, with 12 bases between. The CDR3 DNA reads as TGTGCCAGCAGTTACTCCTTTGGCGGGACCAATGAGCAGTTCTTC. Protein: CASSYSFGGTNEQFF.

The V and J genes are TRBV11-2 and TRBJ2-7; the match to TRBD2 covers 13 bases. V shed 1 base, J shed 3 bases, and the junction held 0 bases outside the gene matches. The CDR3 is 15 amino acids. The germline V gene has CDR1 SGHAT and CDR2 FQNNGV. The CDR3, as DNA: TGTGCCAGCAGCTTAGGGACTAGCGGGAGCTACGAGCAGTACTTC. It yields the protein CASSLGTSGSYEQYF.

CDR3 sequence: CASRSSGVGTYEQYF. In DNA form, the CDR3 reads TGTGCCAGCAGGAGTTCAGGGGTCGGGACCTACGAGCAGTACTTC. The chain is built from TRBV6-5 and TRBJ2-5; D may be TRBD1 (6 bases). The better agreement between TRBJ2-7 and the DNA end casts doubt on the J call. The CDR3 covers 15 residues. Germline CDR1 MNHEY, CDR2 SVGAGI.

The rearrangement joins TRBV4-3 to TRBJ2-1, with 11 bases fitting TRBD2. The CDR3 spans 18 residues. The germline CDR1 and CDR2 sequences are LGHNA and YSLEER. The ends lost 1 base at V and 4 bases at J; junction bases unmatched: 9. The CDR3 is CASSQVSSGGYRYNEQFF. The CDR3 DNA follows: TGCGCCAGCAGCCAAGTATCTAGCGGGGGGTATAGGTACAATGAGCAGTTCTTC.

The chain carries TRBV15 and TRBJ2-2; TRBD2 matches 8 bases. V dropped 6 bases and J dropped 5; count of bases not matched to a gene: 8. Germline V gives CDR1 LNHNV, CDR2 YYDKDF (reference sequence). This CDR3 is 15 amino acids long. The CDR3 DNA sequence: TGTGCCACCAGGGTCCAAGCGGGGGATACCGGGGAGCTGTTTTTT. It is translated as CATRVQAGDTGELFF.

This chain joins TRBV5-1 and TRBJ1-5; TRBD1 matches 7 bases. Germline V gives CDR1 SGHRS, CDR2 YFSETQ. The CDR3 sequence is 15 residues long. V trimming: 4 bases; J trimming: 5 bases; junction bases outside the gene matches: 9. The CDR3 is CASSRGDRADQPQHF. CDR3 sequence (DNA): TGCGCCAGCAGCCGGGGTGACAGGGCGGATCAGCCCCAGCATTTT.

The J gene is TRBJ2-1, the V gene TRBV11-3; the D gene is possibly TRBD1 (6 bases). Germline CDR1 SGHNT, CDR2 YENEEA. The length of the CDR3 is 17 residues. V gave up 4 bases and J gave up 8 bases, with 24 bases separating them. The chain's CDR3 is CASSSIEGENLVDEQFF. Here the CDR3 DNA reads TGTGCCAGCAGCTCGATAGAGGGGGAGAACCTAGTTGATGAGCAGTTCTTC.

Regarding this clone: Other nucleotide sequences from this sample produce the same CDR3. The gene calls are TRBV18 and TRBJ1-1; D is possibly TRBD1 (6 bases). CDR3 length: 14 residues. V was cut by 3 bases and J by 2 bases, with 10 bases left in between. Germline assignment: CDR1 KGHSH and CDR2 LQKENI. CDR3 residues: CASSPQTGNTEAFF. In DNA, the CDR3 is TGTGCCAGCTCACCCCAGACAGGTAACACTGAAGCTTTCTTT.

The genes are TRBV5-1 and TRBJ1-2; tentative D call: TRBD1 (5 bases). The CDR3 is made up of 14 amino acids. V lost 0 bases to trimming and J lost 8 bases, with 14 bases between them. Per germline, CDR1 SGHRS and CDR2 YFSETQ. CDR3 loop: CASSLGDGTRGYTF. The CDR3 nucleotides are TGCGCCAGCAGCTTGGGGGACGGGACTAGAGGCTACACCTTC.

The rearrangement links TRBV4-3 to TRBJ1-2; no clear D gene. Germline values: CDR1 LGHNA, CDR2 YSLEER. Trimming shortened V by 0 bases and J by 1 base, and 9 bases separated the two germline ends. CDR3 length: 15 residues. The chain's CDR3 is CASSQDYSYNYGYTF. CDR3 sequence (DNA): TGCGCCAGCAGCCAAGATTACTCATATAACTATGGCTACACCTTC.

The J gene is TRBJ2-2, the V gene TRBV5-1; 11 bases map to TRBD2. With V trimmed by 6 bases and J by 1 base, 8 bases remained unmatched. Germline V gives CDR1 SGHRS, CDR2 YFSETQ. The CDR3 is made up of 17 amino acids. The CDR3 protein is CASTLLAGEGNTGELFF. The CDR3 coding sequence is TGCGCCAGCACCCTACTAGCGGGAGAAGGGAACACCGGGGAGCTGTTTTTT.

The V call is TRBV28, the J call TRBJ2-1; 7 positions agree with TRBD2. J lost 6 bases, V lost 7 bases, and 15 bases had no gene match. The length of the CDR3 is 16 residues. Germline loops: CDR1 MDHEN, CDR2 SYDVKM. The CDR3 bases are TGTGCCAGCAATTGGGGAGGCGGGAGAAGGTTCAATGAGCAGTTCTTC. Protein: CASNWGGGRRFNEQFF.

The gene calls are TRBV5-1 and TRBJ2-7; D unresolved. Trimming removed 5 bases from V and 1 base from J, with 7 bases in between. This CDR3 region has 12 residues. Germline V gene data show CDR1 as SGHRS and CDR2 as YFSETQ. The CDR3 sequence: CASRYSSYEQYF. Here the CDR3 DNA reads TGCGCCAGCAGATACAGTTCCTACGAGCAGTACTTC.

CDR3 region: CASSVGTSGAPWYNEQFF. The CDR3 DNA is TGTGCCAGCAGCGTGGGGACTAGCGGGGCCCCCTGGTACAATGAGCAGTTCTTC. The rearrangement joins TRBV5-8 to TRBJ2-1, with 13 nucleotides matching TRBD2. Germline V gene sequence: CDR1 SGHTS, CDR2 YDEGEE. Germline trimming cut 4 bases from V and 4 bases from J; bases unmatched to any gene: 11. The CDR3 contains 18 residues.

The chain carries TRBV4-1 and TRBJ2-5, with 9 bases matching TRBD2. V trimming: 6 bases; J trimming: 0 bases; junction bases outside the gene matches: 11. The V gene's germline CDR1 is MGHRA and CDR2 YSYEKL. This CDR3 comprises 17 residues. In DNA, the CDR3 is TGCGCCAGCAGACCGACTAGCGGACAAAAGTACCAAGAGACCCAGTACTTC. Its protein product is CASRPTSGQKYQETQYF.

This chain joins TRBV19 and TRBJ1-1; 9 bases fit TRBD1. The CDR3 runs to 11 residues. Losses at the gene ends were 6 bases for V and 10 bases for J; bases not matched to a gene: 3. Germline assignment: CDR1 LNHDA and CDR2 SQIVND (reference sequence). CDR3 amino acids: CASRDRGGAFF. For the CDR3, the DNA is TGTGCCAGTAGGGACAGGGGAGGAGCTTTCTTT.